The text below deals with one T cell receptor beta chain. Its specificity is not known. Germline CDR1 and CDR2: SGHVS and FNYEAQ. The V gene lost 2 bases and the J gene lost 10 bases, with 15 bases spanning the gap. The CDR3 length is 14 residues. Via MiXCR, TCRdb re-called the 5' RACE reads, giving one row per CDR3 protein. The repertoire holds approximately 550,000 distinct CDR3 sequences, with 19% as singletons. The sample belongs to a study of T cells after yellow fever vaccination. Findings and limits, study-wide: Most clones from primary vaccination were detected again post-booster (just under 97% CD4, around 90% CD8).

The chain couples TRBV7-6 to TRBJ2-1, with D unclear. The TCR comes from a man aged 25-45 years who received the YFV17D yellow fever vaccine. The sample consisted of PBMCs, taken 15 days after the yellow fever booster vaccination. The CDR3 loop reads CASSLIGSKGEQFF. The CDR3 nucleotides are TGTGCCAGCAGCTTAATAGGCTCTAAAGGAGAGCAGTTCTTC.